This TCR beta chain was observed in a study of blood T cell repertoires in COVID-19. Study details: Both acute and convalescent COVID-19 samples were obtained from the United States, Italy and Spain. Nucleic acid was either cDNA or gDNA, and it came from T cells, B-cell-depleted T cells, or PBMCs.

Seattle patient enrollment occurred during active infection, with longitudinal follow-up thereafter. Authors' methods: Amplification from reference gene primers served as the basis for estimated nucleated cell counts. Here immunoSEQ multiplex PCR was the method, and the copy in TCRdb shows in-frame clones only, minus some. Clone size and the V and J calls come from that table; the DNA yielded D and trimming. In the table there are just under 350,000 clones, roughly 86% of which are singletons. The CDR3 consists of 13 residues. Germline V gives CDR1 LGHDT, CDR2 YNNKEL (reference sequence). The V end lost 3 bases, the J end lost 3 bases, and 8 bases lay between the germline ends.

This chain links TRBV3-1 (or the pseudogene TRBV3-2) with TRBJ1-1, with a possible D match to TRBD1 (6 bases). The TCR was taken from a woman in her sixties or seventies with COVID-19, enrolled during active disease. Sequencing used peripheral blood. The CDR3 DNA reads TGTGCCAGCAGCCAGGGGGCGGACACTGAAGCTTTCTTT. This sequence encodes CASSQGADTEAFF.